The rows below give T cell receptor beta chains drawn from one sample of a study of shared clonotypes between healthy human individuals. Using immunoSEQ multiplex PCR, the repertoire was profiled, and TCRdb retains in-frame clones only, with some absent. The data contain approximately 2,000,000 clones, approximately 90% of them seen just once; the ten biggest clones take up 0.37%. Material: naive CD4+ T cells from PBMCs. Receptors originate from a man aged 18 to 30 in good health. Some clones in this sample may be carry-over from other donors' samples. The CDR3 runs from the conserved cysteine through the conserved F or W. D genes are given only for firm matches. Only part of the rows carry a size: once, few, many, or a class if the clone is expanded.

once	-	TRBJ1-1	TRBV28	16	CASSPTLRGGNTEAFF	TGTGCCAGCAGCCCGACTCTTCGGGGGGGGAACACTGAAGCTTTCTTT
-	-	TRBJ2-5	TRBV15	13	CATSRGGEETQYF	TGTGCCACCAGCAGAGGGGGTGAGGAGACCCAGTACTTC
-	TRBD2	TRBJ2-7	TRBV10-3	15	CAIGTSGKYTYEQYF	TGTGCCATCGGCACTAGCGGGAAATACACCTACGAGCAGTACTTC
-	-	TRBJ2-5	TRBV7-3	15	CASSLGRTYQETQYF	TGTGCCAGCAGCTTAGGCAGGACGTACCAAGAGACCCAGTACTTC
-	TRBD2	TRBJ2-1	TRBV7-2	14	CASSATGLGNEQFF	TGTGCCAGCAGCGCCACGGGACTAGGCAATGAGCAGTTCTTC
-	-	TRBJ2-2	TRBV9	12	CASRRAGGELFF	TGTGCCAGCAGACGGGCTGGCGGGGAGCTGTTTTTT
-	TRBD1	TRBJ1-2	TRBV5-1	16	CASSLDSGTGNYGYTF	TGCGCCAGCAGCTTGGATTCGGGGACAGGGAACTATGGCTACACCTTC
-	TRBD2	TRBJ2-1	TRBV27	17	CASSPYRGGSSYNEQFF	TGTGCCAGCAGTCCTTACCGGGGGGGAAGCTCCTACAATGAGCAGTTCTTC
-	-	TRBJ2-1	TRBV7-2	12	CASSLNMNEQFF	TGTGCCAGCAGCTTGAACATGAATGAGCAGTTCTTC
-	-	TRBJ1-1	TRBV10-3	13	CANKRQQNTEAFF	TGTGCCAACAAGAGACAGCAAAACACTGAAGCTTTCTTT
-	TRBD1	TRBJ2-7	TRBV5-1	15	CASSLGQLRGYEQYF	TGCGCCAGCAGCCTGGGACAGCTCCGAGGGTACGAGCAGTACTTC
-	TRBD1	TRBJ2-5	TRBV5-6	14	CASSRDRVRKTQYF	TGTGCCAGCAGTCGGGACAGGGTTAGAAAGACCCAGTACTTC
-	-	TRBJ2-7	TRBV6-6	14	CASSRSHGEGEQYF	TGTGCCAGCAGCAGGTCTCATGGGGAAGGCGAGCAGTACTTC
few	TRBD1	TRBJ1-2	TRBV5-5	16	CASSPGPDRGLYGYTF	TGTGCCAGCAGCCCAGGCCCTGACAGGGGGCTCTATGGCTACACCTTC
-	TRBD2	TRBJ2-5	TRBV5-6	16	CASSLPSGRGQETQYF	TGTGCCAGCAGCCTCCCTAGCGGGAGGGGCCAAGAGACCCAGTACTTC
-	-	TRBJ2-2	TRBV5-1	16	CASQVLSDLFVGELFF	TGCGCCAGCCAGGTCTTGTCGGACCTATTTGTGGGGGAGCTGTTTTTT
-	-	TRBJ2-4	TRBV30	13	CAWMGQGKNIQYF	TGTGCCTGGATGGGGCAGGGCAAAAACATTCAGTACTTC
-	-	TRBJ2-3	TRBV29-1	12	CSADGNTDTQYF	TGCAGCGCGGACGGGAACACAGATACGCAGTATTTT
-	-	TRBJ2-7	TRBV5-1	15	CASSSAGTGSYEQYF	TGCGCCAGCAGCTCCGCAGGGACGGGATCCTACGAGCAGTACTTC
-	-	TRBJ1-5	TRBV28	17	CASSLSSGDGVNQPQHF	TGTGCCAGCAGTTTATCCTCAGGGGACGGGGTGAATCAGCCCCAGCATTTT
-	-	TRBJ1-1	TRBV19	15	CASSIDSGVNTEAFF	TGTGCCAGTAGTATAGATTCGGGCGTGAACACTGAAGCTTTCTTT
-	-	TRBJ2-1	TRBV7-2	13	CASRPGAYNEQFF	TGTGCCAGCCGGCCGGGGGCCTACAATGAGCAGTTCTTC
-	-	TRBJ1-1	TRBV5-6	15	CASSSTHRDDTEAFF	TGTGCCAGCAGCTCGACGCACAGGGATGACACTGAAGCTTTCTTT
-	TRBD1	TRBJ1-5	TRBV25-1	16	CASSSGTGAQFQPQHF	TGTGCCAGCAGTTCCGGGACAGGGGCTCAGTTTCAGCCCCAGCATTTT
-	-	TRBJ1-2	TRBV28	12	CASSVDIYGYTF	TGTGCCAGCAGTGTGGACATTTATGGCTACACCTTC
-	-	TRBJ1-1	TRBV5-1	16	CASSPTVVKPNTEAFF	TGCGCCAGCAGCCCGACAGTAGTAAAGCCGAACACTGAAGCTTTCTTT
few	-	TRBJ1-1	TRBV28	10	CASSRFKAFF	TGTGCCAGCAGCCGATTTAAAGCTTTCTTT
few	-	TRBJ2-7	TRBV6-1	18	CASSVLPPGQGIPYEQYF	TGTGCCAGCAGTGTTCTCCCCCCGGGGCAGGGAATTCCCTACGAGCAGTACTTC
-	-	TRBJ1-5	TRBV23-1	14	CASSPHRDNQPQHF	TGCGCCAGCAGCCCCCACAGGGACAATCAGCCCCAGCATTTT
once	-	TRBJ2-5	TRBV7-2	12	CASSRTLETQYF	TGTGCCAGCAGCCGAACCTTGGAGACCCAGTACTTC
-	-	TRBJ2-3	TRBV28	14	CASSPQGHGDTQYF	TGTGCCAGCAGTCCCCAGGGTCATGGAGATACGCAGTATTTT
-	-	TRBJ1-1	TRBV18	19	CASSPQRILPAGPNTEAFF	TGTGCCAGCTCACCACAGCGAATCCTCCCTGCGGGACCGAACACTGAAGCTTTCTTT
-	-	TRBJ1-2	TRBV12-5	13	CASGLGANYGYTF	TGTGCTAGTGGTTTGGGGGCTAACTATGGCTACACCTTC
-	TRBD2	TRBJ2-3	TRBV28	16	CASSPAGLGGTDTQYF	TGTGCCAGCAGTCCCGCGGGACTGGGGGGGACAGATACGCAGTATTTT
-	TRBD1	TRBJ2-7	TRBV5-1	15	CASSLTGQGVVEQYF	TGCGCCAGCAGCCTCACGGGACAGGGGGTCGTCGAGCAGTACTTC
-	-	TRBJ1-4	TRBV6-5	12	CASGRGFEKLFF	TGTGCCAGCGGGAGGGGGTTTGAAAAACTGTTTTTT
-	-	TRBJ1-5	TRBV7-2	16	CASSPRDGGRDQPQHF	TGTGCCAGCAGCCCTCGCGATGGGGGTCGGGATCAGCCCCAGCATTTT
-	-	TRBJ1-1	TRBV5-4	17	CASSSTFGGEFRSEAFF	TGTGCCAGCAGCTCAACCTTTGGCGGGGAGTTTAGGTCTGAAGCTTTCTTT
-	-	TRBJ2-1	TRBV7-9	15	CASSPRGDSYNEQFF	TGTGCCAGCAGCCCCCGCGGGGATAGCTACAATGAGCAGTTCTTC
-	TRBD1	TRBJ1-1	TRBV7-3	13	CASSLNRGDRAFF	TGTGCCAGCAGCTTAAACAGGGGGGATAGGGCTTTCTTT
-	-	TRBJ2-1	TRBV19	17	CASSMITIIGWNNEQFF	TGTGCCAGTAGTATGATAACTATCATTGGTTGGAACAATGAGCAGTTCTTC
-	TRBD1	TRBJ1-5	TRBV28	13	CASSPDRGQPQHF	TGTGCCAGCAGCCCGGACAGGGGACAGCCCCAGCATTTT
once	-	TRBJ2-3	TRBV4-1	17	CASSQPRQQLSTDTQYF	TGCGCCAGCAGCCAACCTAGACAGCAACTAAGCACAGATACGCAGTATTTT
once	-	TRBJ2-2	TRBV29-1	12	CSVDPGNGELFF	TGCAGCGTTGATCCGGGGAACGGGGAGCTGTTTTTT
-	-	TRBJ2-1	TRBV27	12	CATCTPYNEQFF	TGTGCCACCTGCACCCCCTACAATGAGCAGTTCTTC
-	-	TRBJ2-7	TRBV18	14	CASSPPAPLNEQYF	TGTGCCAGCTCACCACCGGCCCCCCTGAACGAGCAGTACTTC